This T cell receptor beta chain was recovered during a study of T cell changes during pregnancy in multiple sclerosis. Generated by immunoSEQ multiplex PCR, the TCRdb table keeps only in-frame clones and is missing some. The data show tens of thousands of clones, approximately 90% seen once. This CDR3 region has 13 residues. Germline V CDR1 and CDR2: MNHNY, SVGAGI (reference sequence). The trim removed 8 bases at V and 5 bases at J, leaving 5 bases unmatched. This chain uses TRBV6-6 with TRBJ2-3; 9 bases are shared with TRBD2. The material sequenced was CD4+ T cells from peripheral blood mononuclear cells, taken after pregnancy. The receptor's source is a female donor with multiple sclerosis, enrolled in a pregnancy study. This CDR3 reads CASCSGSVDTQYF. The DNA for the CDR3 is TGTGCCAGCTGTAGCGGGAGTGTAGATACGCAGTATTTT.